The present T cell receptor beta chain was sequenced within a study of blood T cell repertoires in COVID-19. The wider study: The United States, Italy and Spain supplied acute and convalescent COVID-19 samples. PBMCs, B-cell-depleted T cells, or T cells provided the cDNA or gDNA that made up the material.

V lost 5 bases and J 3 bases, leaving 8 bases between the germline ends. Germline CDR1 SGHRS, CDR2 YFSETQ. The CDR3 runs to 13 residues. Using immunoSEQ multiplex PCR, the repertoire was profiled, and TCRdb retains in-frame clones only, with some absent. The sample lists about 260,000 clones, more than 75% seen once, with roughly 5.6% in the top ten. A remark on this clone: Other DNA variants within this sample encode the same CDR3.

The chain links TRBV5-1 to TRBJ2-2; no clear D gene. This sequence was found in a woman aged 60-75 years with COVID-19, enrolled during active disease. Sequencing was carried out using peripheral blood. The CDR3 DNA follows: TGCGCCAGCAGTGCAGGTGACACCGGGGAGCTGTTTTTT. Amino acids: CASSAGDTGELFF.